Listed here are 19 T cell receptor beta chains from one sample, sequenced in a study of cytomegalovirus exposure and HLA in healthy donors. PCR employed 60 Vbeta and 13 Jbeta primers. The repertoire was sequenced with immunoSEQ multiplex PCR; TCRdb's copy has only in-frame clones and lacks some. The sample carries 150,000 to 200,000 clones, roughly 80% recorded once. The sample was PBMCs. These receptors were taken from a man aged 18 to 30 in good health and CMV-seropositive.

The chain is built from TRBV4-2 and TRBJ2-1; TRBD2 matches at 8 bases. V lost 1 base and J lost 3; bases outside the gene matches: 8. Looked up from germline, CDR1 is LGHNA and CDR2 is YNFKEQ. This CDR3 has 17 amino acids. The CDR3 bases are TGTGCCAGCAGCCAAGGCCCGGCGGGGGGCTACTACAATGAGCAGTTCTTC. Translated, it gives CASSQGPAGGYYNEQFF.

The table lists this clone with a few counts. V gene TRBV7-9 combines with J gene TRBJ1-1, with 7 bases lining up with TRBD1. CDR1 is SEHNR, CDR2 FQNEAQ, per germline (reference sequence). This CDR3 comprises 14 residues. V lost 5 bases and J lost 3; bases outside the gene matches: 6. Here the CDR3 DNA reads TGTGCCAGCAGCCGGGACAGCTCTTACACTGAAGCTTTCTTT. Its protein product is CASSRDSSYTEAFF.

The chain carries TRBV19 and TRBJ2-3; TRBD2 agrees at 8 bases. V dropped 0 bases and J dropped 8; count of bases not matched to a gene: 13. The length of the CDR3 is 17 residues. CDR1 is LNHDA and CDR2 is SQIVND in the germline V gene (reference sequence). The DNA for the CDR3 is TGTGCCAGTAGTATAGATCCGGATAGCGGGGTCTCAGGTACGCAGTATTTT. Translating it yields CASSIDPDSGVSGTQYF.

The CDR3 is CASSLAFVGALRGYTF. CDR3 coding DNA: TGTGCCAGCAGCTTAGCGTTCGTGGGGGCCCTGCGGGGCTACACCTTC. The chain couples TRBV7-8 to TRBJ1-2, with D possibly matching TRBD1 (6 bases). Per germline, CDR1 SGHVS and CDR2 FQNEAQ. CDR3 length equals 16 residues. With 0 bases removed from V and 8 bases from J, the gap between germline ends came to 19 bases.

This clone was counted once. The chain joins TRBV7-2 to TRBJ1-6; 9 bases align to TRBD1. The CDR3 has 15 amino acids. Trimming took 3 bases from V and 8 from J; bases not matched to a gene: 5. Germline V gives CDR1 SGHTA, CDR2 FQGNSA. The CDR3 loop reads CASSFEGQGDSPLHF. DNA for the CDR3: TGTGCCAGCAGCTTTGAGGGACAGGGAGATTCACCCCTCCACTTT.

This clone turned up a few times. The chain combines TRBV9 with TRBJ1-1; 7 nucleotides line up with TRBD1. Looked up from germline, CDR1 is SGDLS and CDR2 is YYNGEE. V was pared by 0 bases and J by 1 base, with 0 bases of the junction left unmatched. The CDR3 is 14 amino acids. CDR3 region: CASSVEGANTEAFF. CDR3 coding DNA: TGTGCCAGCAGCGTAGAGGGGGCGAACACTGAAGCTTTCTTT.

The V gene is TRBV7-6, the J gene TRBJ2-3; D is undetermined. This CDR3 contains 14 residues. CDR1 and CDR2 from the germline V gene are SGHVS and FNYEAQ. V was pared by 0 bases and J by 3 bases, with 7 bases between. This CDR3 reads CASSLAVTTDTQYF. The CDR3 DNA reads TGTGCCAGCAGCTTAGCGGTGACTACAGATACGCAGTATTTT. The whole variable domain, remainder taken from reference TRBV7-6 and TRBJ2-3, is GAGVSQSPRYKVTKRGQDVALRCDPISGHVSLYWYRQALGQGPEFLTYFNYEAQQDKSGLPNDRFSAERPEGSISTLTIQRTEQRDSAMYRCASSLAVTTDTQYFGPGTRLTVL.

The rearrangement links TRBV13 to TRBJ2-7; 7 bases agree with TRBD2. With V trimmed by 5 bases and J by 5 bases, 15 bases remained unmatched. The germline V gene has CDR1 PRHDT and CDR2 FYEKMQ (reference sequence). CDR3 length: 16 amino acids. The CDR3: CASSPIGVGGPDEQYF. The CDR3 DNA sequence: TGTGCCAGCAGCCCGATTGGGGTGGGAGGGCCCGACGAGCAGTACTTC. The full variable domain, with the rest looked up from reference TRBV13 and TRBJ2-7, is AAGVIQSPRHLIKEKRETATLKCYPIPRHDTVYWYQQGPGQDPQFLISFYEKMQSDKGSIPDRFSAQQFSDYHSELNMSSLELGDSALYFCASSPIGVGGPDEQYFGPGTRLTVT.

This clone was seen a handful of times. This chain joins TRBV5-6 and TRBJ2-1; 7 bases align to TRBD2. CDR3 length equals 16 residues. Looked up from germline, CDR1 is SGHDT and CDR2 is YYEEEE. V lost 1 base to trimming and J lost 6 bases; unmatched junction nucleotides: 10. CDR3 loop: CASSLLRSGRGNEQFF. The CDR3, as DNA: TGTGCCAGCAGCTTGCTTCGATCGGGGAGGGGCAATGAGCAGTTCTTC.

V usage is TRBV7-3 and J usage is TRBJ2-1; 10 nucleotides line up with TRBD2. Germline CDR1 is SGHTA and CDR2 is FQGTGA. This CDR3 has 21 residues. J lost 1 base, V lost 5 bases, and 20 bases had no gene match. The CDR3 sequence is CASSPPIGSSGGPWSYNEQFF. The CDR3, as DNA: TGTGCCAGCAGCCCCCCTATCGGGTCTAGCGGGGGACCTTGGTCCTACAATGAGCAGTTCTTC.

V and J are TRBV4-3 and TRBJ2-4; 8 bases are a match to TRBD1. Germline V lookup: CDR1 LGHNA, CDR2 YSLEER. After removal of 3 bases from V and 4 bases from J, the junction contained 5 bases not matched to a gene. CDR3 length: 15 amino acids. This CDR3 reads CASSHFTGGKNIQYF. DNA for the CDR3: TGCGCCAGCAGCCATTTTACAGGGGGTAAAAACATTCAGTACTTC.

The rearrangement joins TRBV7-6 to TRBJ1-3; tentatively, D is TRBD1 (6 bases). Germline CDR1 is SGHVS and CDR2 is FNYEAQ. CDR3 length: 14 amino acids. The V and J ends lost 4 bases and 4 bases respectively, with 11 bases between them. CDR3 coding DNA: TGTGCCAGCAGCTATACAGGGATCGGAAACACCATATATTTT. It yields the protein CASSYTGIGNTIYF.

The CDR3 DNA follows: TGTGCCAGCAGACAGACTAGCGGAGTTACAAAGACCCAGTACTTC. It encodes CASRQTSGVTKTQYF. The J gene is TRBJ2-5, the V gene TRBV27; 9 bases map to TRBD2. Looked up from germline, CDR1 is MNHEY and CDR2 is SMNVEV (reference sequence). The CDR3 is 15 amino acids. Trimming at V came to 6 bases and at J to 6 bases, leaving 11 bases not matched to a gene.

This sequence joins TRBV5-1 and TRBJ2-3; the D is unclear. This CDR3 region has 15 residues. Germline values: CDR1 SGHRS, CDR2 YFSETQ. V was trimmed by 0 bases and J by 2 bases, leaving 10 bases between them. CDR3 residues: CASSLGPPPTDTQYF. The CDR3 DNA sequence: TGCGCCAGCAGCTTGGGGCCGCCCCCCACAGATACGCAGTATTTT.

The chain is built from TRBV18 and TRBJ2-5; D gene ambiguous. V lost 4 bases and J 0 bases, leaving 9 bases between the germline ends. Germline assignment: CDR1 KGHSH and CDR2 LQKENI. The CDR3 consists of 14 residues. For the CDR3, the DNA is TGTGCCAGCTCACACCGTCAGGACCAAGAGACCCAGTACTTC. It translates to CASSHRQDQETQYF.

This clone turned up a few times. V usage is TRBV9 and J usage is TRBJ2-2; D remains unclear. The V and J ends lost 0 bases and 5 bases respectively, with 11 bases between them. The length of the CDR3 is 15 residues. The V gene's germline CDR1 is SGDLS and CDR2 YYNGEE. The CDR3 is CASSVATRGTGELFF. CDR3 DNA sequence: TGTGCCAGCAGCGTAGCTACGCGAGGTACCGGGGAGCTGTTTTTT. Full variable domain (missing parts from reference TRBV9 and TRBJ2-2): DSGVTQTPKHLITATGQRVTLRCSPRSGDLSVYWYQQSLDQGLQFLIQYYNGEERAKGNILERFSAQQFPDLHSELNLSSLELGDSALYFCASSVATRGTGELFFGEGSRLTVL.

This clone has only a few counts. The chain has TRBV9 and TRBJ1-2; no reliable D call. Germline CDR1 is SGDLS and CDR2 is YYNGEE. CDR3 length: 15 amino acids. V was clipped by 4 bases and J by 6 bases, with 19 bases between them. CDR3 coding DNA: TGTGCCAGCAGCCCCCATTCGCAGACCGGGGATGGCTACACCTTC. Protein sequence: CASSPHSQTGDGYTF.

Of note for this clone: Germline is not matched at one junction end, which may reflect a read error. This chain links TRBV7-9 with TRBJ2-7, with TRBD2 identical over 8 bases. The CDR3 is 17 residues long. Germline V CDR1 and CDR2: SEHNR, FQNEAQ (reference sequence). The CDR3 DNA is TGTTCCAGCAGCTTACCTCTAGCGGGTGGGCCTGCTTACGAGCAGTACTTC. Protein sequence: CSSSLPLAGGPAYEQYF.

The V and J genes are TRBV4-1 and TRBJ2-2; 12 bases align to TRBD2. Germline values: CDR1 MGHRA, CDR2 YSYEKL. V lost 1 base, J lost 6 bases, and 9 bases stayed unmatched. The length of the CDR3 is 18 residues. The CDR3 nucleotides read TGCGCCAGCAGCCAAGTTCCTCGACTAGCGGGAGAAGCCGGGGAGCTGTTTTTT. It encodes CASSQVPRLAGEAGELFF.